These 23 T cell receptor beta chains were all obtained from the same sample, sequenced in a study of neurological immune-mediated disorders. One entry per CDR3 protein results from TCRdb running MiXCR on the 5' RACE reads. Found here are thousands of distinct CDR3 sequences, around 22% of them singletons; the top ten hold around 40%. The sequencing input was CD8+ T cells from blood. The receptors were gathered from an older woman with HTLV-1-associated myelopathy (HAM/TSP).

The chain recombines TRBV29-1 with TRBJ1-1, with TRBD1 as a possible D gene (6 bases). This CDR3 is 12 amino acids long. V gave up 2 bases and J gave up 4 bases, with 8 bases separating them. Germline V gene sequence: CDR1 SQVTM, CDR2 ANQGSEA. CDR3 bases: TGCAGCGTTGAAAAACAGGGCACTGAAGCTTTCTTT. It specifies CSVEKQGTEAFF. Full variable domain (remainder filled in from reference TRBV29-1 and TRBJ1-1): SAVISQKPSRDICQRGTSLTIQCQVDSQVTMMFWYRQQPGQSLTLIATANQGSEATYESGFVIDKFPISRPNLTFSTLTVSNMSPEDSSIYLCSVEKQGTEAFFGQGTRLTVV.

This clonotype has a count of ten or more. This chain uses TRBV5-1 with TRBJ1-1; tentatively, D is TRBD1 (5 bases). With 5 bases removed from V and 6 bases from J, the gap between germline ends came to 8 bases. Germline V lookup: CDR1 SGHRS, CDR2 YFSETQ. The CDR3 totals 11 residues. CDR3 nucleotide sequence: TGCGCCAGCAGTTCGGGGGCTGAAGCTTTCTTT. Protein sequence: CASSSGAEAFF.

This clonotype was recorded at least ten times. The CDR3 sequence: CSAIVLGGVSGTEAFF. The CDR3 coding sequence is TGCAGTGCTATTGTGCTTGGGGGGGTGAGTGGAACTGAAGCTTTCTTT. The chain couples TRBV20-1 to TRBJ1-1, with D perhaps matching TRBD1 (5 bases). V dropped 4 bases and J dropped 5 bases, with 23 bases sitting between them. CDR3 length: 16 residues. The germline V gene has CDR1 DFQATT and CDR2 SNEGSKA (reference sequence).

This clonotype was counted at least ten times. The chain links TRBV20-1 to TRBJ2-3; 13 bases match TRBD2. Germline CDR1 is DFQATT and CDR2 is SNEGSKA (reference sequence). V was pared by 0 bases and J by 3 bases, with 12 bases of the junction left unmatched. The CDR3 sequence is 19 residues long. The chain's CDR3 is CSARDTLKGLAGWTDTQYF. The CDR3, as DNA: TGCAGTGCTAGAGATACCCTTAAGGGACTAGCGGGATGGACAGATACGCAGTATTTT.

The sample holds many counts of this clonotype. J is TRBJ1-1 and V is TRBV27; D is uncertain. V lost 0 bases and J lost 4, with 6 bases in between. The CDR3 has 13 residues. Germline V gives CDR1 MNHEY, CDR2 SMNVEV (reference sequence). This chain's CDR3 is CASSLSGFTEAFF. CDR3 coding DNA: TGTGCCAGCAGTTTATCTGGGTTCACTGAAGCTTTCTTT.

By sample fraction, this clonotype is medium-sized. The CDR3, as DNA: TGTGCCTCCCTGGGGGAGAACACCGGGGAGCTGTTTTTT. Protein product: CASLGENTGELFF. V gene TRBV30 combines with J gene TRBJ2-2; possibly TRBD1 or TRBD2 for D (5 bases each). The CDR3 extends over 13 amino acids. The germline V gene encodes CDR1 GTSNPN and CDR2 SVGIG (reference sequence). Between the trimmed V and J ends, which lost 7 bases and 1 base, there was a span of 10 bases.

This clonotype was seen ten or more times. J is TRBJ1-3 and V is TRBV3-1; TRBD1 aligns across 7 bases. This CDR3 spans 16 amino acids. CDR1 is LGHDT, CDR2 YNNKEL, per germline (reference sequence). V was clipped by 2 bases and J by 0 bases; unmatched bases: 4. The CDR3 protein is CASSQKGQTSGNTIYF. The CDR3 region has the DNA TGTGCCAGCAGCCAAAAGGGACAGACCTCTGGAAACACCATATATTTT.

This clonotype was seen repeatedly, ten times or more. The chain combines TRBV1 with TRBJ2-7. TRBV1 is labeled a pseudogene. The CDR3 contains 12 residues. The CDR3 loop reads CTSSLRPGLQYF. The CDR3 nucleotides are TGCACCAGCAGCCTCCGACCAGGCTTGCAGTACTTC.

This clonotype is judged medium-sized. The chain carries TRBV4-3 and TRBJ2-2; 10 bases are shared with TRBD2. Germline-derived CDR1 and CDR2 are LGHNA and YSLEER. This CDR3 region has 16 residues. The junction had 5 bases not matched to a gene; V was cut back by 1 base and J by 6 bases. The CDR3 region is CASSQGSGGAAGELFF. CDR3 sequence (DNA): TGCGCCAGCAGCCAAGGAAGCGGGGGGGCGGCCGGGGAGCTGTTTTTT.

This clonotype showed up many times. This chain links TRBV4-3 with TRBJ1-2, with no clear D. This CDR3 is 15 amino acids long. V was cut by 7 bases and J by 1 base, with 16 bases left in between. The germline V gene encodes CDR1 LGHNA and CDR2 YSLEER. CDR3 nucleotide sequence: TGCGCCAGCATCCCGGCCTTCGGGTTTAACTATGGCTACACCTTC. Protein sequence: CASIPAFGFNYGYTF.

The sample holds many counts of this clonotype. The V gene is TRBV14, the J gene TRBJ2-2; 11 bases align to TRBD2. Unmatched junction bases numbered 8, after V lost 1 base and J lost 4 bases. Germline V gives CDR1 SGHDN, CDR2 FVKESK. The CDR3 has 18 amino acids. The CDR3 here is CASSQGPTGTSGTGELFF. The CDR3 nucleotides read TGTGCCAGCAGCCAAGGGCCCACCGGGACTAGCGGCACCGGGGAGCTGTTTTTT.

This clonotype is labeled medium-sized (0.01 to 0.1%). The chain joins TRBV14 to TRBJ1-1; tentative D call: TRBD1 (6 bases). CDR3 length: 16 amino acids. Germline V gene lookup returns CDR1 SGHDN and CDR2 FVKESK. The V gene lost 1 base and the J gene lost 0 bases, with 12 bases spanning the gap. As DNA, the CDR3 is TGTGCCAGCAGCCAAGCCCCCGACAGGATGAACACTGAAGCTTTCTTT. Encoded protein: CASSQAPDRMNTEAFF.

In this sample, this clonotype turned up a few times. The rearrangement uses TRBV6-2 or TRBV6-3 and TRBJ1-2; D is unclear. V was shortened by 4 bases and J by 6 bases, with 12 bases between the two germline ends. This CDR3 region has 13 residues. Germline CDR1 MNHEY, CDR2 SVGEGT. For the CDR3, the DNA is TGTGCCAGCAGTTTAAGTATGGTCGATGGCTACACCTTC. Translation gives CASSLSMVDGYTF.

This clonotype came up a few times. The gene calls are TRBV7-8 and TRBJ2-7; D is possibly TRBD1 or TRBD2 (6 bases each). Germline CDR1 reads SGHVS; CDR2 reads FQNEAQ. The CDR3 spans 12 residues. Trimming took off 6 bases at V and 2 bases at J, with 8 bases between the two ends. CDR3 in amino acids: CASRRGAYEQYF. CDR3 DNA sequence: TGTGCCAGCAGAAGGGGGGCCTACGAGCAGTACTTC.

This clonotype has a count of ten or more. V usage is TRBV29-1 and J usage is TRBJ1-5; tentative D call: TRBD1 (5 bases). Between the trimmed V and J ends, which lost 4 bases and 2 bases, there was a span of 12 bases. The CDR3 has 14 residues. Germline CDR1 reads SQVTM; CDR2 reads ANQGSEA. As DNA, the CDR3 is TGCAGCGTTGGGGGGGGTGATGGCAATCAGCCCCAGCATTTT. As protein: CSVGGGDGNQPQHF. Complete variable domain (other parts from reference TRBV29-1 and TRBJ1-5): SAVISQKPSRDICQRGTSLTIQCQVDSQVTMMFWYRQQPGQSLTLIATANQGSEATYESGFVIDKFPISRPNLTFSTLTVSNMSPEDSSIYLCSVGGGDGNQPQHFGDGTRLSIL.

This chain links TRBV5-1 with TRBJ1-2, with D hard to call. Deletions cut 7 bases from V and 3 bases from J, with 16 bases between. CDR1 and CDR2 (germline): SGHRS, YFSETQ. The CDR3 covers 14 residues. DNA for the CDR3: TGCGCCAGCGCCCCAGGTGGGGAACACTATGGCTACACCTTC. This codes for CASAPGGEHYGYTF.

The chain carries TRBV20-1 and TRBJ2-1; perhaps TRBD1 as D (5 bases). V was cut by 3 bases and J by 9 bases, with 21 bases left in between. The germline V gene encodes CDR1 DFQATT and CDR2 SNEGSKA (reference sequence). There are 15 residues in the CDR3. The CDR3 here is CSARVVSGPQGEQFF. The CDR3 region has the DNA TGCAGTGCTAGGGTGGTTTCGGGCCCCCAGGGTGAGCAGTTCTTC.

CDR3 bases: TGTGCCAGCAGCCAAGCCGACAGGGGTTCAGCCAAAAACATTCAGTACTTC. Its protein product is CASSQADRGSAKNIQYF. The V and J genes are TRBV4-2 and TRBJ2-7; 8 nucleotides match TRBD1. The J call may be faulty, since TRBJ2-4 better matches the DNA end. CDR1 is LGHNA and CDR2 is YNFKEQ in the germline V gene. CDR3 length equals 17 residues.

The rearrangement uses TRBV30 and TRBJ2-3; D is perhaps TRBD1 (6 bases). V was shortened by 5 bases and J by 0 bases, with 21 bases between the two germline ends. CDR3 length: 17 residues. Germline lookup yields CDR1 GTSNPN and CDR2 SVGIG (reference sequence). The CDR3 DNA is TGTGCCTGGGGGGGCAGCTCCCCCCTTCCTAGCACAGATACGCAGTATTTT. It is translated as CAWGGSSPLPSTDTQYF.

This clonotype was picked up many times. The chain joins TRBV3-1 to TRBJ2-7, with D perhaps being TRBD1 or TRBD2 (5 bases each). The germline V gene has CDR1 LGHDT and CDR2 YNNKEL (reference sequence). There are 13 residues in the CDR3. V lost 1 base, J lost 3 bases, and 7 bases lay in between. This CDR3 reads CASSQGDGYEQYF. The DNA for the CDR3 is TGTGCCAGCAGCCAAGGGGACGGCTACGAGCAGTACTTC.

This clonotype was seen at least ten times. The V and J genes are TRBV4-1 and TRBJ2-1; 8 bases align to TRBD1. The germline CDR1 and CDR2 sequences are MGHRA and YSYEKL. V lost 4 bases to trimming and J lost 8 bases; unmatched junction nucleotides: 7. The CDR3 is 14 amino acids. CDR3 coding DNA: TGCGCCAGCAGCCGAGGACAGGGTGGCCATGAGCAGTTCTTC. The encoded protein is CASSRGQGGHEQFF.

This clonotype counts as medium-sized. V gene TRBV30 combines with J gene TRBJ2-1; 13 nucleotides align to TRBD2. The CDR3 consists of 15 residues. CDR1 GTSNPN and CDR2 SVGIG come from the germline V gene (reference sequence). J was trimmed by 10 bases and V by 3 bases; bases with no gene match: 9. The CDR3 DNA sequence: TGTGCCTGGAGCCTACTAGCGGGGGGGCCTGAAGAGCAGTTCTTC. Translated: CAWSLLAGGPEEQFF.

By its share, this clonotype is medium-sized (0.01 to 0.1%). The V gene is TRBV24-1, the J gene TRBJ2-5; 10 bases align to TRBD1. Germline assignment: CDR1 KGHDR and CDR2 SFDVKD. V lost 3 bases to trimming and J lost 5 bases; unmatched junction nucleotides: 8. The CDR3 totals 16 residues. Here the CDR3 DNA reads TGTGCCACCAGTGATGGGACAGGGGTTTGGGGGGAGACCCAGTACTTC. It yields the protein CATSDGTGVWGETQYF.